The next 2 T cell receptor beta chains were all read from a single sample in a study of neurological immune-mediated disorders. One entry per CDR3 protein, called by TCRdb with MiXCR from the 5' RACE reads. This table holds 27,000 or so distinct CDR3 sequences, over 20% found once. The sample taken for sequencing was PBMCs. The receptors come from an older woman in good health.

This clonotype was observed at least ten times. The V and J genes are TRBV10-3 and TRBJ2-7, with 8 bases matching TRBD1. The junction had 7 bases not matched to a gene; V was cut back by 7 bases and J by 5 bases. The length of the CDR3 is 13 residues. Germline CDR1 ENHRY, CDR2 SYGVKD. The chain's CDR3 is CAIMEQGANEQYF. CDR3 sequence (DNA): TGTGCCATCATGGAGCAGGGGGCGAACGAGCAGTACTTC.

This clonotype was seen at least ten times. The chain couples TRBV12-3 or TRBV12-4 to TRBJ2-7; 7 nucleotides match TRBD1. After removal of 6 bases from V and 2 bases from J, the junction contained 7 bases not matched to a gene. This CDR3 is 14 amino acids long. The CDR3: CASRPDRAPYEQYF. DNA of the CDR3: TGTGCCAGCAGGCCAGACAGGGCGCCCTACGAGCAGTACTTC.